These T cell receptor beta chains were read from a single sample in a study of T cell responses to AZD1222 COVID-19 vaccine. Produced via immunoSEQ multiplex PCR; TCRdb's table is partial and in-frame only. The table shows 70,000 to 95,000 clones, with 75% to 95% occurring only once. The specimen comprised peripheral blood, sampled 28 days after the second AZD1222 dose. Receptors were obtained from an adult who received the AZD1222 COVID-19 vaccine. Each CDR3 is given with its conserved first and last residue. D genes are given only for firm matches. Not all rows give a size; the values are once, few, many and, for expanded clones, a class.

j_call v_call clone_size d_call cdr3_aa cdr3_nt
TRBJ2-5 TRBV19 - TRBD1 CASSTTGSGETQYF TGTGCCAGTAGTACGACAGGGTCTGGTGAGACCCAGTACTTC
TRBJ2-7 TRBV7-6 - - CASSPSPSHEQYF TGTGCCAGCAGCCCCAGCCCCTCCCACGAGCAGTACTTC
TRBJ2-4 TRBV6-5 once TRBD2 CASSYRAGLTKNIQYF TGTGCCAGCAGTTACAGAGCGGGGCTAACCAAAAACATTCAGTACTTC
TRBJ1-2 TRBV15 - - CATSTDGRPGYGYTF TGTGCCACCAGCACAGACGGTCGTCCTGGCTATGGCTACACCTTC
TRBJ1-2 TRBV28 - - CASTSSGYGYTF TGTGCCAGCACCTCCAGCGGCTATGGCTACACCTTC
TRBJ1-4 TRBV28 few - CASSPLRGQNEKLFF TGTGCCAGCAGTCCTTTGCGGGGGCAAAATGAAAAACTGTTTTTT
TRBJ1-2 TRBV27 - - CASSTWAGYGYTF TGTGCCAGCAGTACGTGGGCGGGCTATGGCTACACCTTC
TRBJ2-3 TRBV19 - TRBD2 CASSSLLAGGIDTQYF TGTGCCAGTAGTAGTCTACTAGCGGGGGGCATTGATACGCAGTATTTT
TRBJ2-7 TRBV7-9 - - CASSLGDPRDF TGTGCCAGCAGCTTGGGGGACCCTAGGGACTTC
TRBJ2-7 TRBV5-1 - - CASSSLSGGISYEQYF TGCGCCAGCAGCTCTCTGTCCGGCGGAATTTCCTACGAGCAGTACTTC
TRBJ2-7 TRBV24-1 - - CATRPGQLSSYEQYF TGTGCCACCAGACCAGGACAGCTAAGCTCCTACGAGCAGTACTTC
TRBJ2-1 TRBV5-1 once TRBD2 CASSRAGGTSYNEQFF TGCGCCAGCAGCCGAGCGGGAGGTACTTCCTACAATGAGCAGTTCTTC
TRBJ2-2 TRBV29-1 few TRBD2 CSVSSGTSGRENTGELFF TGCAGCGTTTCCTCCGGGACTAGCGGGAGGGAGAACACCGGGGAGCTGTTTTTT
TRBJ2-2 TRBV2 - - CASSGVGMATGELFF TGTGCCAGCAGTGGGGTAGGGATGGCCACCGGGGAGCTGTTTTTT
TRBJ2-7 TRBV5-1 - TRBD2 CASALTSGLDEQYF TGCGCCAGCGCCTTAACTAGCGGGCTCGACGAGCAGTACTTC
TRBJ1-4 TRBV28 once - CASTTGGAEEKLFF TGTGCCAGCACCACGGGGGGGGCGGAAGAAAAACTGTTTTTT
TRBJ1-1 TRBV7-9 - TRBD1 CASSLGDRVHTEAFF TGTGCCAGCAGCTTAGGGGACAGGGTTCACACTGAAGCTTTCTTT
TRBJ1-5 TRBV9 - - CASSIHDSNQPQHF TGTGCCAGCAGCATACACGATAGCAATCAGCCCCAGCATTTT
TRBJ2-7 TRBV19 - TRBD2 CASSGLAGGPAYEQYF TGTGCCAGTAGTGGTCTAGCGGGAGGGCCGGCCTACGAGCAGTACTTC
TRBJ1-1 TRBV6-5 - - CASRAGVNTEAFF TGTGCCAGCAGGGCGGGGGTGAACACTGAAGCTTTCTTT
TRBJ2-5 TRBV15 - - CATSKDALLGETQYF TGTGCCACCAGCAAAGACGCCTTGTTGGGAGAGACCCAGTACTTC
TRBJ2-7 TRBV7-3 - TRBD2 CASSRGVGEGYEQYF TGTGCCAGCAGCCGCGGGGTGGGGGAGGGCTACGAGCAGTACTTC
TRBJ1-1 TRBV19 - - CASSIAAGTPWENTEAFF TGTGCCAGTAGTATAGCGGCTGGGACACCATGGGAGAACACTGAAGCTTTCTTT
TRBJ2-5 TRBV11-2 - - CASSLGLNQETQYF TGTGCCAGCAGCTTAGGACTAAACCAAGAGACCCAGTACTTC
TRBJ1-2 TRBV25-1 - - CASSEFNRADYGYTF TGTGCCAGCAGTGAATTCAACAGGGCGGACTATGGCTACACCTTC
TRBJ1-2 TRBV28 - TRBD1 CASSPRQGHGYTF TGTGCCAGCAGCCCTCGACAGGGGCATGGCTACACCTTC
TRBJ1-1 TRBV27 once - CASSFGREAFF TGTGCCAGCAGTTTCGGTAGGGAGGCTTTCTTT
TRBJ2-7 TRBV11-2 once TRBD1 CASSFSGTGISYEQYF TGTGCCAGCAGCTTTTCCGGGACAGGGATTTCCTACGAGCAGTACTTC
TRBJ2-7 TRBV6-5 once TRBD1 CASSYSLGQAYEQYF TGTGCCAGCAGTTACTCTCTGGGACAGGCCTACGAGCAGTACTTC
TRBJ2-7 TRBV5-1 - TRBD1 CASSNDRGGYEQYF TGCGCCAGCAGCAATGACAGGGGTGGGTACGAGCAGTACTTC
TRBJ1-6 TRBV7-2 once - CASSHREGGVNSPLHF TGTGCCAGCAGCCACAGGGAAGGAGGGGTGAATTCACCCCTCCACTTT
TRBJ1-2 TRBV11-3 once TRBD1 CASSTDIDREQRYGYTF TGTGCCAGCAGCACGGACATTGACAGGGAGCAACGCTATGGCTACACCTTC
TRBJ2-3 TRBV11-2 - TRBD1 CASSTSTGGLYTQYF TGTGCCAGCAGCACCTCGACAGGGGGCTTGTATACGCAGTATTTT
TRBJ1-1 TRBV2 - - CASSDTGNTEAFF TGTGCCAGCAGTGATACGGGGAACACTGAAGCTTTCTTT
TRBJ2-7 TRBV10-3 once - CAISEGPRQYF TGTGCCATCAGTGAAGGGCCCAGGCAGTACTTC
TRBJ2-5 TRBV6-1 - - CASSEGWGAEETQYF TGTGCCAGCAGTGAAGGCTGGGGAGCAGAGGAGACCCAGTACTTC
TRBJ1-2 TRBV7-9 - - CASSLVGDLNYGYTF TGTGCCAGCAGCTTAGTCGGGGACCTGAACTATGGCTACACCTTC